This T cell receptor beta chain was sequenced during a study of blood T cells in healthy people across ages. The CDR3 contains 17 residues. The V gene lost 0 bases and the J gene lost 3 bases, with 17 bases spanning the gap. CDR1 is LGHDT and CDR2 is YNNKEL in the germline V gene (reference sequence). The use of a sample-barcoded 5' primer and a J-beta primer mix characterized a second PCR of about 7 to 12 cycles. In TCRdb, the 5' RACE reads were re-called with MiXCR into one record per CDR3 protein. The sample holds around 1,000,000 distinct CDR3 sequences, roughly 24% seen once. These data were likewise used in another study, on T cells of mothers and their children. That study reports: Overlap in related mother-child pairs always slightly exceeded unrelated pairs, never significantly.

Sequenced sample: blood. The chain recombines TRBV3-1 with TRBJ1-2; D is ambiguous. The TCR originated in a girl aged 2-10 years in good health. CDR3 residues: CASSQEKRSLPYYGYTF. The CDR3 coding sequence is TGTGCCAGCAGCCAAGAGAAAAGGTCCCTTCCCTACTATGGCTACACCTTC.